This record covers a single T cell receptor (beta chain). Its antigen is unknown. Germline loops: CDR1 SGHTA, CDR2 FQGNSA. The CDR3 runs to 12 residues. Skipping T cell sorting, the study isolated total RNA directly from whole blood. The data were obtained in a study of monozygotic twins with inflammatory bowel disease. Study results and limitations: For IBD patients, clonotypes shared with others were fewer than for healthy twins, especially with disease activity. Patient-to-patient differences in immunosuppressive treatment may have added variability to the repertoires. TCRbeta inverse Simpson diversity was decreased in IBD patients versus healthy co-twins.

TCRdb reprocessed the 5' RACE reads; each CDR3 protein has one entry and no DNA is given. This sample lists approximately 200,000 distinct CDR3 sequences; its ten largest clones have roughly 8%. This TCR was recovered from a human donor with ulcerative colitis or Crohn's disease, or a healthy co-twin of an affected twin (not recorded which). This chain links TRBV7-2 with TRBJ1-1. The sample comprised blood. CDR3 amino acids: CASSPDDGEAFF.